Shown below are 5 T cell receptor beta chains from a single sample sequenced in a study of OX40 agonist ivuxolimab in advanced cancers. The repertoire was sequenced with immunoSEQ multiplex PCR; TCRdb's copy has only in-frame clones and lacks some. This sample has more than 60,000 clones, with roughly four fifths found just once. The sequencing used CD4+ or CD8+ T cells sorted from blood, collected in a trial of the OX40 agonist ivuxolimab. These receptors all stem from an adult with an advanced solid tumor such as melanoma, head and neck, liver or kidney cancer.

This clone was observed a single time. The CDR3 coding sequence is TGCAGCGTCGCCGGACAGGGGGCTCGGTTAGCTTTCTTT. Translated, it gives CSVAGQGARLAFF. This chain connects TRBV29-1 to TRBJ1-1, with 11 bases aligning to TRBD1. V lost 6 bases to trimming and J lost 10 bases; unmatched junction nucleotides: 10. Germline values: CDR1 SQVTM, CDR2 ANQGSEA. There are 13 residues in the CDR3.

V is TRBV5-8 and J is TRBJ2-3, with unresolved D. Looked up from germline, CDR1 is SGHTS and CDR2 is YDEGEE. Trimming removed 0 bases from V and 0 bases from J, with 11 bases in between. The CDR3 length is 16 residues. CDR3 coding DNA: TGTGCCAGCAGCTTGGGAGACACTTACAGCACAGATACGCAGTATTTT. Translation: CASSLGDTYSTDTQYF.

The chain uses TRBV5-1 and TRBJ2-4, with 12 nucleotides matching TRBD1. The CDR3 length is 16 residues. V gave up 0 bases and J gave up 7 bases; unmatched junction bases: 5. Germline CDR1 and CDR2: SGHRS and YFSETQ. The CDR3 loop reads CASSLEGQGAGNIQYF. The DNA of the CDR3 is TGCGCCAGCAGCTTGGAGGGACAGGGGGCCGGGAACATTCAGTACTTC.

This sequence joins TRBV14 and TRBJ2-2; the match to TRBD1 covers 9 bases. The CDR3 is 14 residues long. Germline V lookup: CDR1 SGHDN, CDR2 FVKESK. V shed 7 bases and J 4 bases; nucleotides not matched to a gene: 4. The CDR3 bases are TGTGCCAGCAAAAGACAGGGGGGCACCGGGGAGCTGTTTTTT. It translates to CASKRQGGTGELFF.

The gene calls are TRBV5-1 and TRBJ2-1; 16 bases align to TRBD2. J lost 4 bases, V lost 3 bases, and 7 bases had no gene match. Germline-derived CDR1 and CDR2 are SGHRS and YFSETQ. The CDR3 consists of 18 residues. CDR3 nucleotide sequence: TGCGCCAGCAGCTCACGAGGGACTAGCGGGGGGGCGTACAATGAGCAGTTCTTC. Translating gives CASSSRGTSGGAYNEQFF.